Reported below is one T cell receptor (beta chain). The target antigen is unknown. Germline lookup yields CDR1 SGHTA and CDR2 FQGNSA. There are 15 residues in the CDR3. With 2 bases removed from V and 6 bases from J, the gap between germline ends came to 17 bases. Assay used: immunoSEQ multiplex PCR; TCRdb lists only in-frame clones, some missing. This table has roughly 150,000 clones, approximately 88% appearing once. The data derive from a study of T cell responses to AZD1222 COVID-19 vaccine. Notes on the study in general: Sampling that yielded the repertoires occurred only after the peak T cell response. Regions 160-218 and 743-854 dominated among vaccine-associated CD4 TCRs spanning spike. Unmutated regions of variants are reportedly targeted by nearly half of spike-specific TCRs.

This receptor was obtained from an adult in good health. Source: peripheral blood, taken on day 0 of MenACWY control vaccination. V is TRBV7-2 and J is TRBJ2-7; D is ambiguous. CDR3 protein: CASSLTSYQAIEQYF. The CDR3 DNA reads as TGTGCCAGCAGCTTAACGAGCTATCAGGCCATCGAGCAGTACTTC.